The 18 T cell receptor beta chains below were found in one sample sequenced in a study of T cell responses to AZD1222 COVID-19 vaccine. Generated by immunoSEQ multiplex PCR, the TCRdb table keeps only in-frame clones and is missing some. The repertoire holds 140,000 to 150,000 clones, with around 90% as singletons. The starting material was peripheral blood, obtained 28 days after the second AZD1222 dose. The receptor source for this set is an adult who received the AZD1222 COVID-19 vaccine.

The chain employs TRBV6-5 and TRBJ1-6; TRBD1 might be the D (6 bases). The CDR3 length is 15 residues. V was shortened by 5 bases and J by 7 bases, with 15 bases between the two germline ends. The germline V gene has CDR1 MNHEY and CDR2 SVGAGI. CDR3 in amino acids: CASSNLQGMNSPLHF. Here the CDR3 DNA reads TGTGCCAGCAGTAACCTTCAGGGGATGAATTCACCCCTCCACTTT.

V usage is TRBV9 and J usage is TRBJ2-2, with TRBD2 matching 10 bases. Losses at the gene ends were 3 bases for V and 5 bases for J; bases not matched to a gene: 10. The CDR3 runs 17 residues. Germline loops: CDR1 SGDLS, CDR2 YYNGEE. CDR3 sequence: CASSDPGLAGVTGELFF. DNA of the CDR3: TGTGCCAGCAGCGATCCTGGGCTAGCGGGAGTTACCGGGGAGCTGTTTTTT.

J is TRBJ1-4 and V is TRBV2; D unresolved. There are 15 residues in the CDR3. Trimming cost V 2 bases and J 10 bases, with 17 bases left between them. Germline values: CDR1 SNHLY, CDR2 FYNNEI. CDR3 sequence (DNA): TGTGCCAGCAGTGAAAGCGTGGGCATGCCCGCAAAACTGTTTTTT. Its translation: CASSESVGMPAKLFF.

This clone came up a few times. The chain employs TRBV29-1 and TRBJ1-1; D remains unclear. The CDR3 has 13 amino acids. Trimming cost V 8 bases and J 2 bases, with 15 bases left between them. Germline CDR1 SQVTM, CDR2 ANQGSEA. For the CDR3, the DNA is TGCAGCCCCCGTAGGACGTCAAACACTGAAGCTTTCTTT. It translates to CSPRRTSNTEAFF.

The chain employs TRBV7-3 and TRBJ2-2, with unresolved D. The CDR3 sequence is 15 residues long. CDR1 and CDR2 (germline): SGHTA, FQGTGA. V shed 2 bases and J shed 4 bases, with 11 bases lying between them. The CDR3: CASSLGHPGTGELFF. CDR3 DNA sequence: TGTGCCAGCAGCTTAGGGCATCCGGGCACCGGGGAGCTGTTTTTT. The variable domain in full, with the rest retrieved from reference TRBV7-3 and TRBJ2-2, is GAGVSQTPSNKVTEKGKYVELRCDPISGHTALYWYRQSLGQGPEFLIYFQGTGAADDSGLPNDRFFAVRPEGSVSTLKIQRTERGDSAVYLCASSLGHPGTGELFFGEGSRLTVL.

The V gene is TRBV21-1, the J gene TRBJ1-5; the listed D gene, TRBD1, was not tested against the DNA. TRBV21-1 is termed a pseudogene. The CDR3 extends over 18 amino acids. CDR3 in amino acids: CASSKVRRGLVSNQPQHF. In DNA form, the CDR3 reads TGTGCCAGCAGCAAAGTGCGCAGGGGGCTAGTTAGCAATCAGCCCCAGCATTTT.

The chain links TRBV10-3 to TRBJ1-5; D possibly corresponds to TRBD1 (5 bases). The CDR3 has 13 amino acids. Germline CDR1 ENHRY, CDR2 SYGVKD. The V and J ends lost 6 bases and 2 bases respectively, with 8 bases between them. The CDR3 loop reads CAISIQGNQPQHF. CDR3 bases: TGTGCCATCAGCATACAGGGCAATCAGCCCCAGCATTTT.

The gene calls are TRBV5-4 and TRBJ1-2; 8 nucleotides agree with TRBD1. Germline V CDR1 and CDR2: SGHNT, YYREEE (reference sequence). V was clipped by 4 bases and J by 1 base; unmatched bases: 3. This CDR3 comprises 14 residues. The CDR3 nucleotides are TGTGCCAGCAGCGCTGGACAGGGTAACTATGGCTACACCTTC. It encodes CASSAGQGNYGYTF.

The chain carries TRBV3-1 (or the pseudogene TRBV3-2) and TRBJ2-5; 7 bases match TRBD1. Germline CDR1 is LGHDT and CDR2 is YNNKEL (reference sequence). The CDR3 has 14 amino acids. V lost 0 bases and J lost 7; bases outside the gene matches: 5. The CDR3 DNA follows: TGTGCCAGCAGCCAAGAGGACAGGTTCCGGACCCAGTACTTC. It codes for CASSQEDRFRTQYF.

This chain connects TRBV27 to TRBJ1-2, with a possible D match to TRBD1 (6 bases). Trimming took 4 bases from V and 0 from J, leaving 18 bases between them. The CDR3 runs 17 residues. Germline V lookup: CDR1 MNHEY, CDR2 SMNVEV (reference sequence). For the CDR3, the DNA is TGTGCCAGCAGTTCCTCGATCCTACAGGGAACTAACTATGGCTACACCTTC. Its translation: CASSSSILQGTNYGYTF.

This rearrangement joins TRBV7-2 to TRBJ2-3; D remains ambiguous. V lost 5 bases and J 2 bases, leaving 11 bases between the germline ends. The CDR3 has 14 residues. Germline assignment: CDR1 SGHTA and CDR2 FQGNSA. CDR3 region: CASSPLRSTDTQYF. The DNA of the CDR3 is TGTGCCAGCAGCCCCTTGAGATCCACAGATACGCAGTATTTT.

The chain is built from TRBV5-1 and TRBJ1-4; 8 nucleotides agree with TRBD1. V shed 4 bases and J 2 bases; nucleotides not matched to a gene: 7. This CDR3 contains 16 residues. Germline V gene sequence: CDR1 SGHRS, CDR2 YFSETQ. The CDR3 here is CASSLSDRGTNEKLFF. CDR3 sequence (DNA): TGCGCCAGCAGCCTCTCCGACAGGGGTACTAATGAAAAACTGTTTTTT.

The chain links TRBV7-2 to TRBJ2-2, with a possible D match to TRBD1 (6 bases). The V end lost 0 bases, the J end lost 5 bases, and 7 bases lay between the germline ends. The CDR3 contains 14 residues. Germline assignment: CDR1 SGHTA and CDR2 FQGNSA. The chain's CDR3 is CASSLAGQTGELFF. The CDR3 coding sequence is TGTGCCAGCAGCTTAGCCGGACAGACCGGGGAGCTGTTTTTT.

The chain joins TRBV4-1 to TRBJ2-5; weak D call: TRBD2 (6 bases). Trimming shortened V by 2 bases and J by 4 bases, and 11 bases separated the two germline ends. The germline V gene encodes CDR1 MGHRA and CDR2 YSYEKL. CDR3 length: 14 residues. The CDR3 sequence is CASSQQQEGETQYF. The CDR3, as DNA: TGCGCCAGCAGCCAACAACAGGAGGGAGAGACCCAGTACTTC.

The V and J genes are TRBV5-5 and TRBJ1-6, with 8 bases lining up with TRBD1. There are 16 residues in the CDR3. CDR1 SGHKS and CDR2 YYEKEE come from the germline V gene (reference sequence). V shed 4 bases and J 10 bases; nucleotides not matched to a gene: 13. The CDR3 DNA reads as TGTGCCAGCAGCCTGGAGGGACAGGCGACCGGATCACCCCTCCACTTT. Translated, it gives CASSLEGQATGSPLHF. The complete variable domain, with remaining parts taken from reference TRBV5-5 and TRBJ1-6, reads DAGVTQSPTHLIKTRGQQVTLRCSPISGHKSVSWYQQVLGQGPQFIFQYYEKEERGRGNFPDRFSARQFPNYSSELNVNALLLGDSALYLCASSLEGQATGSPLHFGNGTRLTVT.

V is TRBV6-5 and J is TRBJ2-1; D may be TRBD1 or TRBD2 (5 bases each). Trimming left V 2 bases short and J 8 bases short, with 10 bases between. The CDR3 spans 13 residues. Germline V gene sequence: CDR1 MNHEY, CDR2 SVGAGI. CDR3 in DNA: TGTGCCAGCAGTTACGGGACGTTGGATGAGCAGTTCTTC. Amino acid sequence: CASSYGTLDEQFF.

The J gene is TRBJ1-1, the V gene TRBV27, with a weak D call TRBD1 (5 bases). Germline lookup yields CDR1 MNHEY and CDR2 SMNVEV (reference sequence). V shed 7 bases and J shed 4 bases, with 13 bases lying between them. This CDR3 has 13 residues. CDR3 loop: CASKAGGITEAFF. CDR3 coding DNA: TGTGCCAGCAAGGCGGGGGGGATCACTGAAGCTTTCTTT.

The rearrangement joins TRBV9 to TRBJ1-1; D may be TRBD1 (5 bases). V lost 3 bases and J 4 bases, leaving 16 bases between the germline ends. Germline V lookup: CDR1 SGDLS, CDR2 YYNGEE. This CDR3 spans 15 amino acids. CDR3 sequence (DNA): TGTGCCAGCAGCGAAGGGACTGCCTGGGGCACTGAAGCTTTCTTT. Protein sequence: CASSEGTAWGTEAFF. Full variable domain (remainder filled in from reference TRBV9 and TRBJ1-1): DSGVTQTPKHLITATGQRVTLRCSPRSGDLSVYWYQQSLDQGLQFLIQYYNGEERAKGNILERFSAQQFPDLHSELNLSSLELGDSALYFCASSEGTAWGTEAFFGQGTRLTVV.